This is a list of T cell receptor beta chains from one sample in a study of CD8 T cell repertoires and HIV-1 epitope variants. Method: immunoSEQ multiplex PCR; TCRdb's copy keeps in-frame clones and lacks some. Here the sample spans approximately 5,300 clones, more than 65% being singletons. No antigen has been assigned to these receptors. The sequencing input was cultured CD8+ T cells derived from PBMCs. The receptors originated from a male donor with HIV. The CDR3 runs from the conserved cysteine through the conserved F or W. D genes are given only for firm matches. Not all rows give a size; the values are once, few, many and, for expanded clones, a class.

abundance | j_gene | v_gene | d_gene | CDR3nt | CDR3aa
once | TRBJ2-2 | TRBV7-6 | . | TGTGCCAGCAGCTCCGATTTGACCGAACTGGGGACCGGGGAGCTGTTTTTT | CASSSDLTELGTGELFF
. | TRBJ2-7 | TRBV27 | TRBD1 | TGTGCCAGCAGTCTGGGACAGAATTACGAGCAGTACTTC | CASSLGQNYEQYF
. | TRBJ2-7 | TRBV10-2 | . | TGCGCCAGCAGTGAAGGGGGGTTGATTTACGAGCAGTACTTC | CASSEGGLIYEQYF
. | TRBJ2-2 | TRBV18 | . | TGTGCCAGCTCACCACCAGAGACGGCGAACACCGGGGAGCTGTTTTTT | CASSPPETANTGELFF
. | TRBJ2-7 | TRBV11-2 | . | TGTGCCAGCAGCCCCCCGGACCCCGAGCAGTACTTC | CASSPPDPEQYF
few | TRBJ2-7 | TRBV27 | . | TGTGCCAGCAGTAGGGGTCCTTCCTACGAGCAGTACTTC | CASSRGPSYEQYF
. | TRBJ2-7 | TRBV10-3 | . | TGTGCCATCAGTGATATCGGGGGTCCCCACGAGCAGTACTTC | CAISDIGGPHEQYF
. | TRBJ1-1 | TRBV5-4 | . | TGTGCCAGCAGCCTAGTACGGGGTAGTGAAGCTTTCTTT | CASSLVRGSEAFF
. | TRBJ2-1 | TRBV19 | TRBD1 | TGTGCCAGTGGGAATTCCGGGACAGGAGGGGAACATGAGCAGTTCTTC | CASGNSGTGGEHEQFF
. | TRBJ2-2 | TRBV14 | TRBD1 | TGTGCCAGCAGCCAGCTACAGGGGATGTCCACCGGGGAGCTGTTTTTT | CASSQLQGMSTGELFF
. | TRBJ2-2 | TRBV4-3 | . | TGCGCCAGCAGCCAAGATAAGGGGGCCGGGGAGCTGTTTTTT | CASSQDKGAGELFF
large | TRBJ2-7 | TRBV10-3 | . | TGTGCCACCCTAGGGGACTCTACTTACGAGCAGTACTTC | CATLGDSTYEQYF
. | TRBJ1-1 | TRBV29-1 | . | TGCAGCGTTACCGGCTCTTTCACTGAAGCTTTCTTT | CSVTGSFTEAFF
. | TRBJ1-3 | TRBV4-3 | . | TGCGCCAGCAGCCAAGAATGGGGGGACTCTGGAAACACCATATATTTT | CASSQEWGDSGNTIYF
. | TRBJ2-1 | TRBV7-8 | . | TGTGCCAGCAGCGACGCCGGGGAGGGGGTGAGTGAGCAGTTCTTC | CASSDAGEGVSEQFF
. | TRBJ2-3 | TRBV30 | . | TGTGCCTGGAGCTCGAGGGACTCGGAGGTTACAGATACGCAGTATTTT | CAWSSRDSEVTDTQYF
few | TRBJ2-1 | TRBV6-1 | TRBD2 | TGTGCCACGGGGGGGATCCATGAGCAGTTCTTC | CATGGIHEQFF
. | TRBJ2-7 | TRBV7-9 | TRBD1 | TGTGCCAGCAGCGAGACAGGGGGCGTCTACGAGCAGTACTTC | CASSETGGVYEQYF
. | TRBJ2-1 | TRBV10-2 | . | TGCGCCAGCAGTGAATCGACTGGGCGACGGCGTAATGAGCAGTTCTTC | CASSESTGRRRNEQFF
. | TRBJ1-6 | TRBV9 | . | TGTGCCAGCAGCGTGAGCTCCGGGGATAATTCACCCCTCCACTTT | CASSVSSGDNSPLHF
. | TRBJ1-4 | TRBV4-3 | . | TGCGCCAGCAGCCAAGATATCCCCCCTGCTAATGAAAAACTGTTTTTT | CASSQDIPPANEKLFF
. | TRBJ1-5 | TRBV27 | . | TGTGCCAGCAGTCCCCCGGGGGGCGGTGTCAATCAGCCCCAGCATTTT | CASSPPGGGVNQPQHF
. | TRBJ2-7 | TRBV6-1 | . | TGTGCCAGCAGCGGACAGAGCTCCTACGAGCAGTACTTC | CASSGQSSYEQYF
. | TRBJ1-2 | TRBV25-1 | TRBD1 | TGTGCCAGCAGTGAACCGGGACAGCAAGGCAGCTACACCTTC | CASSEPGQQGSYTF
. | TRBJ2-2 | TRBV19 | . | TGTGCCAGTGCCGCAGGGCCTCGTAGCACCGGGGAGCTGTTTTTT | CASAAGPRSTGELFF
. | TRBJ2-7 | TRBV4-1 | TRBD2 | TGCGCCAGCAGCCAAGGAGCGGGGAGTTCCTACGAGCAGTACTTC | CASSQGAGSSYEQYF
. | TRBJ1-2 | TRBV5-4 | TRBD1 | TGTGCCAGCAGCCCCGGACAGGGTAACTATGGCTACACCTTC | CASSPGQGNYGYTF
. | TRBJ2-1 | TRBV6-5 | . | TGTGCCAGCAGTCAAAATGGTAGGGTCTACAATGAGCAGTTCTTC | CASSQNGRVYNEQFF
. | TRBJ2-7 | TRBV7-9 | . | TGTGCCAGCAGCTCCCCACACTCCTACGAGCAGTACTTC | CASSSPHSYEQYF
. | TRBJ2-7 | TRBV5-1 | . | TGTGCCAGCAGCTGGTCCGAAAATATGGTGTACGAGCAGTACTTC | CASSWSENMVYEQYF
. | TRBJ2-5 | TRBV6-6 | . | TGTGCCAGCAGTTACTCGTCACAGCAAGAGACCCAGTACTTC | CASSYSSQQETQYF
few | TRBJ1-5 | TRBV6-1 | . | TGTGCCAGCAGTGGGGGGCAGGGGATACATCAGCCCCAGCATTTT | CASSGGQGIHQPQHF
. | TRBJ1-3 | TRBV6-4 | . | TGTGCCACCGCGGGGGGGAGGGACACCATATATTTT | CATAGGRDTIYF